This T cell receptor beta chain was recorded in a study of cytomegalovirus exposure and HLA in healthy donors. PCR used 60 Vbeta primers and 13 Jbeta primers. Some clones are missing from TCRdb's copy, which holds only in-frame ones; the method was immunoSEQ multiplex PCR. The sample carries some 190,000 clones, approximately 81% recorded once. The CDR3 is 13 residues long. The trim removed 6 bases at V and 5 bases at J, leaving 6 bases unmatched. Looked up from germline, CDR1 is MNHEY and CDR2 is SVGAGI. The rearrangement uses TRBV6-5 and TRBJ2-5, with TRBD1 matching over 7 bases. The sequenced sample was PBMCs. This receptor was taken from a boy aged 2 to 10 in good health and CMV-seronegative. CDR3 DNA sequence: TGTGCCAGCAGGAAGACAGGGCGCGAGACCCAGTACTTC. Protein: CASRKTGRETQYF.